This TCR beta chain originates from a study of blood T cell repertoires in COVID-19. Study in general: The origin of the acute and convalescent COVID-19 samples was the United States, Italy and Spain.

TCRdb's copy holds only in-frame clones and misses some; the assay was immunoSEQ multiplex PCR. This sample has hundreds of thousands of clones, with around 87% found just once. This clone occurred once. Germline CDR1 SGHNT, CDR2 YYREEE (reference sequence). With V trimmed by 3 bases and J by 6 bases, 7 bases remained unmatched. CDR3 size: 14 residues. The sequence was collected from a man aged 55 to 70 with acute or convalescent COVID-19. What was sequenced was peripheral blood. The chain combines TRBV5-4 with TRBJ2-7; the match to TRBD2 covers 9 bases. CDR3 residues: CASSWLRGGPEQYF. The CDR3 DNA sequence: TGTGCCAGCAGCTGGTTGCGGGGGGGCCCCGAGCAGTACTTC.